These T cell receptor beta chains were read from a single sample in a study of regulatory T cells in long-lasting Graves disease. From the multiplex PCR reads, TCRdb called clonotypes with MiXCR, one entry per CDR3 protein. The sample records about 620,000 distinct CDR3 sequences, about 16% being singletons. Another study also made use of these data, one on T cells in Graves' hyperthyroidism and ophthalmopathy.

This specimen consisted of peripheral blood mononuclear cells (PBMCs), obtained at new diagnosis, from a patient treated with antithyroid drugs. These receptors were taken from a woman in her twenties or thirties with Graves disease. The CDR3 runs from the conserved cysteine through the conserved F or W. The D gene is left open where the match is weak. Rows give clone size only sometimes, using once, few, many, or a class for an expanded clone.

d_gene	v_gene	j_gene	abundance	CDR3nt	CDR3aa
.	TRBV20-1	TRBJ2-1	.	TGCAGTGCTAGGTCGGGTGGATTAACCTACAATGAGCAGTTCTTC	CSARSGGLTYNEQFF
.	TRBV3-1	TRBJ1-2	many	TGTGCCAGCAGCGGGCGGGCAGGACCCGATGATGGCTACACCTTC	CASSGRAGPDDGYTF
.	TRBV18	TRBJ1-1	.	TGTGCCAGCTCACCGGGGCGAAGGACAGAGGAAGCTTTCTTT	CASSPGRRTEEAFF
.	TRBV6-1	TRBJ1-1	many	TGTGCCAGCGCCCCGACGAACACTGAAGCTTTCTTT	CASAPTNTEAFF
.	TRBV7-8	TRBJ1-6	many	TGTGCCAGCAGCTTGGAGAGCGGGGTTTCACCCCTCCACTTT	CASSLESGVSPLHF
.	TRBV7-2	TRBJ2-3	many	TGTGCCAGCAGCTTACTACGAAAGGTCCGTGTGGGGGCGACAGATACGCAGTATTTT	CASSLLRKVRVGATDTQYF
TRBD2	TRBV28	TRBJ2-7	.	TGTGCCTGCAGGCCGGGAGGGATTACCTACGGGGAGCAGTACTTC	CACRPGGITYGEQYF
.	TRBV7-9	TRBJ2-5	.	TGTGCCAGCAGCTCAGCGCGAGAGACCCAGTACTTC	CASSSARETQYF
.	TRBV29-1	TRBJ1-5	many	TGCAGCGTTGGTGCGGGGTTCGGGCAGCCCCAGCATTTT	CSVGAGFGQPQHF
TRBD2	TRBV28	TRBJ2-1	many	TGTGCCAGCAGTCCCTGGGCTAGCGGGAGCTACAATGAGCAGTTCTTC	CASSPWASGSYNEQFF
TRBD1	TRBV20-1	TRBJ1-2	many	TGCAGTGCTAGAGAGGGACAGGCCTATGGCTACACCTTC	CSAREGQAYGYTF
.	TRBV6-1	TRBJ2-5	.	TGTGCCAGCAGTCCTGGGGAGGCAAGTCCTCGTAAGACCCAGTACTTC	CASSPGEASPRKTQYF
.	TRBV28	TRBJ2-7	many	TGTGCCAGCAGTCCCCCGGGTGCTATCTACGAGCAGTACTTC	CASSPPGAIYEQYF
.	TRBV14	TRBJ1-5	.	TGTGCCAGCAGCCAAGAAGGGGCCCTCAATCAGCCCCAGCATTTT	CASSQEGALNQPQHF
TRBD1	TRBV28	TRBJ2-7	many	TGTGCCAGCAGCAACAGGGGGATACCCTACGAGCAGTACTTC	CASSNRGIPYEQYF
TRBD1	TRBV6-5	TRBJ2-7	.	TGTGCCAGCAGTTATAGGGGGCGGTCCCGCGAGCAGTACTTC	CASSYRGRSREQYF
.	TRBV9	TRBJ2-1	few	TGTGCCAGCAGCGTAGTAGGGCAGCGCGATGAGCAGTTCTTC	CASSVVGQRDEQFF
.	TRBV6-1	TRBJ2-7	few	TGTGCCAGCAGTGAAACAAAAGGGGCCAGCTACGAGCAGTACTTC	CASSETKGASYEQYF
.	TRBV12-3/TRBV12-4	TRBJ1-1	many	TGTGCCAGCAGCTTCGACGCAAACACTGAAGCTTTCTTT	CASSFDANTEAFF
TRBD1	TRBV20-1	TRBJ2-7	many	TGCAGTGCTAGAGGTTGGTTAGGACAGGGTGGCGACGAGCAGTACTTC	CSARGWLGQGGDEQYF
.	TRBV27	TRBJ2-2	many	TGTGCCAGCAGTTTCCAAAGGGAGCTGTTTTTT	CASSFQRELFF
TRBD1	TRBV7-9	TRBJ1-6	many	TGTGCCAGCAGCCCGGGACAGGGGGGTTCACCCCTCCACTTT	CASSPGQGGSPLHF